These 4 T cell receptor beta chains originate from one sample sequenced in a study of blood T cell repertoires in COVID-19. Data came from immunoSEQ multiplex PCR; TCRdb stores just in-frame clones and leaves some out. The sample has roughly 200,000 clones; around 80% are singletons. What was sequenced was peripheral blood. Receptor source: a woman in her 70s with acute or convalescent COVID-19.

The rearrangement joins TRBV30 to TRBJ2-2, with D possibly TRBD2 on 5 matching bases. Germline V CDR1 and CDR2: GTSNPN, SVGIG (reference sequence). The V and J ends lost 4 bases and 3 bases respectively, with 12 bases between them. CDR3 size: 14 residues. As DNA, the CDR3 is TGTGCCTGGATGTTAGCGTTCGACACCGGGGAGCTGTTTTTT. Residues: CAWMLAFDTGELFF. Full variable domain (rest looked up from reference TRBV30 and TRBJ2-2): SQTIHQWPATLVQPVGSPLSLECTVEGTSNPNLYWYRQAAGRGLQLLFYSVGIGQISSEVPQNLSASRPQDRQFILSSKKLLLSDSGFYLCAWMLAFDTGELFFGEGSRLTVL.

V gene TRBV7-6 combines with J gene TRBJ1-4; D may be TRBD1 (6 bases). The germline CDR1 and CDR2 sequences are SGHVS and FNYEAQ. CDR3 length equals 15 residues. V gave up 5 bases and J gave up 4 bases, with 14 bases separating them. CDR3 nucleotide sequence: TGTGCCAGCAGCCCCCAGGGGATGGTTAATGAAAAACTGTTTTTT. Protein product: CASSPQGMVNEKLFF.

The V and J genes are TRBV9 and TRBJ1-6; D not certain. Between the trimmed V and J ends, which lost 7 bases and 4 bases, there was a span of 18 bases. CDR3 length: 16 amino acids. CDR1 is SGDLS, CDR2 YYNGEE, per germline. The CDR3 coding sequence is TGTGCCAGCGCTAGGGAGCCCGGCGGGTATAATTCACCCCTCCACTTT. Protein product: CASAREPGGYNSPLHF.

CDR3 protein: CASSRDRVLTDTQYF. In DNA, the CDR3 is TGTGCCAGCAGCCGGGACAGGGTGTTGACAGATACGCAGTATTTT. The chain combines TRBV7-9 with TRBJ2-3, with 9 bases matching TRBD1. V shed 5 bases and J 3 bases; nucleotides not matched to a gene: 6. CDR3 length: 15 residues. Germline-derived CDR1 and CDR2 are SEHNR and FQNEAQ (reference sequence). Together with reference TRBV7-9 and TRBJ2-3, the CDR3 gives the full variable domain: DTGVSQNPRHKITKRGQNVTFRCDPISEHNRLYWYRQTLGQGPEFLTYFQNEAQLEKSRLLSDRFSAERPKGSFSTLEIQRTEQGDSAMYLCASSRDRVLTDTQYFGPGTRLTVL.